What follows are 23 T cell receptor beta chains derived from one specimen sequenced in a study of T cells expressing NK-cell markers. TCRdb reanalyzed the 5' RACE reads and collapses them to one entry per CDR3 protein, without DNA. This sample lists approximately 460,000 distinct CDR3 sequences; its ten largest clones have 7.3%. Sequencing was carried out using blood T cells: a sorted CD56 or NKG2C T cell subset, CD4+ or CD8+ T cells, or bulk PBMC T cells (not recorded which). All receptors derive from a woman between 18 and 70 years old in good health.

The chain employs TRBV9 and TRBJ1-5; TCRdb's D gene call, TRBD1, goes unchecked for lack of DNA. The CDR3 is made up of 14 amino acids. In germline, CDR1 is SGDLS, CDR2 YYNGEE. The CDR3 loop is CASSAGDSNQPQHF.

The genes are TRBV4-2 and TRBJ2-5; TCRdb indicates TRBD1, and absent DNA this call remains unverified. CDR1 and CDR2 (germline): LGHNA, YNFKEQ. This CDR3 has 15 amino acids. The CDR3 region is CASSPTGADQETQYF.

The chain uses TRBV2 and TRBJ1-1. Looked up from germline, CDR1 is SNHLY and CDR2 is FYNNEI. This CDR3 is 12 amino acids long. This CDR3 is CASVRANTEAFF.

This chain connects TRBV18 to TRBJ2-2; TCRdb's D gene call, TRBD2, goes unchecked for lack of DNA. The CDR3 consists of 15 residues. CDR1 KGHSH and CDR2 LQKENI come from the germline V gene. CDR3 in amino acids: CASSLGLADTGELFF.

V gene TRBV6-2 or TRBV6-3 combines with J gene TRBJ1-1; TCRdb's assignment of TRBD1 cannot be checked, as there is no DNA. The CDR3 is 14 residues long. CDR1 is MNHEY and CDR2 is SVGEGT in the germline V gene. The CDR3 sequence is CASSYEGTNTEAFF.

The J gene is TRBJ1-1, the V gene TRBV28; TCRdb's D call of TRBD1 is untestable without DNA. Per the germline V gene, CDR1 is MDHEN and CDR2 is SYDVKM. The CDR3 is 15 amino acids. The CDR3 reads CASPSGRGVNTEAFF.

The V and J genes are TRBV7-3 and TRBJ2-1; the D call of TRBD2 rests on TCRdb alone, since no DNA is present to check it. There are 16 residues in the CDR3. In germline, CDR1 is SGHTA, CDR2 FQGTGA. The CDR3 loop is CASSIYGTSGYNEQFF.

V is TRBV27 and J is TRBJ2-3; TCRdb picks TRBD1, but there is no DNA to check that call. In germline, CDR1 is MNHEY, CDR2 SMNVEV (reference sequence). CDR3 length: 16 amino acids. The CDR3 spells CASSRRDPPATDTQYF.

The rearrangement uses TRBV20-1 and TRBJ1-1; TCRdb lists TRBD1, though no DNA is available to test this call. The V gene's germline CDR1 is DFQATT and CDR2 SNEGSKA (reference sequence). The CDR3 has 13 amino acids. This CDR3 is CSAKDRADTEAFF.

V and J are TRBV6-2 or TRBV6-3 and TRBJ2-5; the D gene TCRdb calls, TRBD2, cannot be checked with no DNA. The CDR3 has 15 amino acids. Per the germline V gene, CDR1 is MNHEY and CDR2 is SVGEGT. The CDR3 loop reads CASSYPSSGPRTQYF.

The rearrangement links TRBV10-1 to TRBJ2-2; the D call from TCRdb, TRBD2, cannot be confirmed without DNA. The length of the CDR3 is 15 residues. Germline V gives CDR1 WNHNN, CDR2 SYGVQD (reference sequence). This chain's CDR3 is CASSEVGLPTGELFF.

This chain connects TRBV10-3 to TRBJ2-7; checking the TCRdb D call of TRBD1 is not possible without DNA. The germline CDR1 and CDR2 sequences are ENHRY and SYGVKD. The CDR3 extends over 13 amino acids. Here the CDR3 reads CAIGTGLSYEQYF.

The chain employs TRBV4-3 and TRBJ2-3; absent DNA, TCRdb's TRBD2 call cannot be checked. Germline V gene data show CDR1 as LGHNA and CDR2 as YSLEER. CDR3 length: 16 amino acids. The chain's CDR3 is CASSQDRGSGTDTQYF.

CDR3 protein: CASSRGQGRTGELFF. The rearrangement links TRBV5-6 to TRBJ2-2; the D gene TCRdb calls, TRBD1, cannot be checked with no DNA. The CDR3 spans 15 residues. The V gene's germline CDR1 is SGHDT and CDR2 YYEEEE.

The chain links TRBV7-9 to TRBJ1-5; TCRdb lists TRBD1, though no DNA is available to test this call. Germline V gene data show CDR1 as SEHNR and CDR2 as FQNEAQ (reference sequence). There are 15 residues in the CDR3. Here the CDR3 reads CASSPGQTPRQPQHF.

The genes are TRBV3-1 and TRBJ1-4. This CDR3 is built from 16 residues. Germline V gene sequence: CDR1 LGHDT, CDR2 YNNKEL (reference sequence). CDR3 region: CASSQVRGPLNEKLFF.

V usage is TRBV6-1 and J usage is TRBJ2-1; TCRdb selects TRBD2, and the lack of DNA leaves this call unchecked. The CDR3 covers 15 residues. Per germline, CDR1 MNHNS and CDR2 SASEGT. Here the CDR3 reads CASSPGLAGGHEQFF.

The V and J genes are TRBV5-6 and TRBJ1-1. In germline, CDR1 is SGHDT, CDR2 YYEEEE. The CDR3 is 14 residues long. CDR3 in amino acids: CASSLVTGNTEAFF.

The V and J genes are TRBV28 and TRBJ2-1; the TCRdb D gene call, TRBD2, has no DNA to confirm it. The CDR3 length is 19 residues. Germline values: CDR1 MDHEN, CDR2 SYDVKM. The CDR3 loop is CASSLQWTSGRSSYNEQFF.

This sequence joins TRBV20-1 and TRBJ1-4; TCRdb outputs TRBD1, but without DNA this stays unchecked. The CDR3 consists of 14 residues. The V gene's germline CDR1 is DFQATT and CDR2 SNEGSKA (reference sequence). The CDR3 sequence is CSAGGQPTNEKLFF.

The CDR3 region is CASSPQPGPNTGELFF. The chain couples TRBV7-2 to TRBJ2-2; with no DNA, the TCRdb D assignment of TRBD1 cannot be verified. This CDR3 contains 16 residues. Germline V gene data show CDR1 as SGHTA and CDR2 as FQGNSA.

The CDR3 sequence is CSAYIRSPGGELFF. The chain carries TRBV20-1 and TRBJ2-2; with no DNA, the TCRdb D assignment of TRBD1 cannot be verified. This CDR3 is built from 14 residues. Germline V CDR1 and CDR2: DFQATT, SNEGSKA (reference sequence).

V and J are TRBV2 and TRBJ2-5; TCRdb returns TRBD1, unconfirmable since there is no DNA. This CDR3 spans 15 amino acids. Germline CDR1 and CDR2: SNHLY and FYNNEI. The CDR3 reads CASSRDRVPEKTQYF.